This is a list of T cell receptor beta chains from one sample in a study of OX40 agonist ivuxolimab in advanced cancers. Assay used: immunoSEQ multiplex PCR; TCRdb lists only in-frame clones, some missing. Among some 73,000 clones listed, about 91% were seen once. The sequenced sample was CD4+ or CD8+ T cells sorted from blood, obtained in a trial of the OX40 agonist ivuxolimab. These receptor sequences come from an adult with an advanced solid tumor such as melanoma, head and neck, liver or kidney cancer. Both conserved end residues are trimmed from each CDR3. The order of the fields is V gene, J gene, D gene, CDR3 length, CDR3 protein. A D gene is named only where the DNA matches it firmly.

V: TRBV19; J: TRBJ1-2; D: .; length: 13; CDR3: ASSIAGQQNYGYT
V: TRBV28; J: TRBJ1-1; D: TRBD1; length: 13; CDR3: ASSSGRGIVAEAF
V: TRBV2; J: TRBJ2-1; D: .; length: 14; CDR3: ASRLYSGPPYNEQF
V: TRBV6-1; J: TRBJ2-4; D: .; length: 12; CDR3: ASSEEWDTNIQY
V: TRBV27; J: TRBJ1-2; D: .; length: 12; CDR3: ASSFLADNYGYT
V: TRBV5-4; J: TRBJ2-4; D: .; length: 13; CDR3: ASSLVQGDKNIQY
V: TRBV7-9; J: TRBJ2-7; D: TRBD1; length: 13; CDR3: ASSLEGTGQYEQY
V: TRBV18; J: TRBJ2-7; D: .; length: 13; CDR3: ASSPTVTTSYEQY
V: TRBV25-1; J: TRBJ1-5; D: .; length: 15; CDR3: ASSDGVRVRVNQPQH
V: TRBV5-4; J: TRBJ1-6; D: TRBD1; length: 14; CDR3: ASSLALGQGNSPLH
V: TRBV11-2; J: TRBJ2-5; D: TRBD1; length: 12; CDR3: ASSLDDRGETQY
V: TRBV25-1; J: TRBJ1-3; D: TRBD1; length: 12; CDR3: ASSPRTGGNTIY
V: TRBV7-7; J: TRBJ1-5; D: .; length: 13; CDR3: ASSLESFSNQPQH
V: TRBV19; J: TRBJ1-6; D: .; length: 12; CDR3: ASSIGLTNSPLH
V: TRBV28; J: TRBJ2-5; D: TRBD2; length: 14; CDR3: ASSLGVAGGVETQY
V: TRBV6-5; J: TRBJ1-4; D: TRBD1; length: 12; CDR3: ASSQQGAGEKLF
V: TRBV5-1; J: TRBJ1-4; D: TRBD1; length: 12; CDR3: ASSLGQGYEKLF
V: TRBV6-6; J: .; D: TRBD2; length: 14; CDR3: ASSPHGGSQRETQY
V: TRBV10-3; J: TRBJ1-6; D: .; length: 13; CDR3: AITETTGGNSPLH
V: TRBV18; J: TRBJ1-1; D: .; length: 13; CDR3: ASSPTRDSNTEAF
V: TRBV28; J: TRBJ2-7; D: .; length: 11; CDR3: ASSNSVPDEQY
V: TRBV21-1; J: TRBJ2-7; D: .; length: 13; CDR3: ASSKGLAAPYEQY
V: TRBV28; J: TRBJ1-1; D: .; length: 11; CDR3: ASSLPRDTEAF
V: TRBV30; J: TRBJ2-7; D: .; length: 14; CDR3: AWSVRRGTTFHEQY
V: TRBV5-1; J: TRBJ2-7; D: .; length: 13; CDR3: ASSSLDGYSYEQY
V: TRBV10-2; J: TRBJ2-7; D: .; length: 10; CDR3: ASSASTYEQY
V: TRBV29-1; J: TRBJ2-5; D: .; length: 12; CDR3: SVEEWGVGETQY
V: TRBV27; J: TRBJ2-1; D: .; length: 13; CDR3: ASRQLGTVGNEQF
V: TRBV14; J: TRBJ2-3; D: .; length: 11; CDR3: ASSQDRGGTQY